This T cell receptor (beta chain) was sequenced in a study of control samples from healthy donors and cancer patients. This CDR3 contains 17 residues. J lost 2 bases, V lost 4 bases, and 9 bases had no gene match. Germline CDR1 and CDR2: MNHEY and SVGEGT. TCRdb's table, derived via immunoSEQ multiplex PCR, lists solely in-frame clones and lacks some. The table has more than 60,000 clones, around 90% seen once; the top ten hold roughly a tenth. Sequences were obtained from PBMCs. V is TRBV6-2 or TRBV6-3 and J is TRBJ2-1, with 9 nucleotides matching TRBD2. This receptor was identified in a woman in her fifties or sixties with colorectal cancer. The DNA of the CDR3 is TGTGCCAGCAGTTCCGCTTGGTCTAGCGGGACCTACAATGAGCAGTTCTTC. Amino acid sequence: CASSSAWSSGTYNEQFF.